The 26 T cell receptor beta chains reported below all come from one sample, sequenced in a study of blood T cell repertoires in COVID-19. TCRdb's copy holds only in-frame clones and misses some; the assay was immunoSEQ multiplex PCR. The table shows 150,000 to 200,000 clones, with roughly three quarters occurring only once. Sequenced material: PBMCs or T cells enriched from blood (not recorded which). Receptors originate from a woman aged 45 to 65 with acute COVID-19.

The gene calls are TRBV3-1 (or the pseudogene TRBV3-2) and TRBJ2-3; D may be TRBD2 (6 bases). The germline CDR1 and CDR2 sequences are LGHDT and YNNKEL (reference sequence). V was shortened by 4 bases and J by 9 bases, with 23 bases between the two germline ends. The CDR3 consists of 16 residues. CDR3 coding DNA: TGTGCCAGCAGCCCGGGACTCGGCACAGCAACCCGCACGCAGTATTTT. Protein product: CASSPGLGTATRTQYF.

The rearrangement joins TRBV4-2 to TRBJ1-1; D unclear. The CDR3 is 14 amino acids. Germline V gene sequence: CDR1 LGHNA, CDR2 YNFKEQ. Trimming took 0 bases from V and 4 from J, leaving 9 bases between them. The DNA for the CDR3 is TGTGCCAGCAGCCAAGACCCGGGGATCACTGAAGCTTTCTTT. Translated, it gives CASSQDPGITEAFF.

The chain links TRBV19 to TRBJ1-1; TRBD1 matches at 11 bases. The CDR3 covers 18 residues. Germline V gene sequence: CDR1 LNHDA, CDR2 SQIVND (reference sequence). V was clipped by 4 bases and J by 5 bases; unmatched bases: 15. The CDR3 spells CASSTRTGTGGKVTEAFF. The CDR3 DNA sequence: TGTGCCAGTAGTACCCGAACCGGGACAGGGGGGAAGGTAACTGAAGCTTTCTTT.

The chain combines TRBV6-5 with TRBJ1-6; possibly TRBD1 for D (6 bases). Trimming shortened V by 7 bases and J by 5 bases, and 15 bases separated the two germline ends. Germline V gives CDR1 MNHEY, CDR2 SVGAGI. The CDR3 covers 15 residues. The DNA of the CDR3 is TGTGCCAGCACCTCCCGGGACAAAGATAATTCACCCCTCCACTTT. Translating it yields CASTSRDKDNSPLHF.

The rearrangement uses TRBV6-5 and TRBJ1-1; TRBD1 matches at 7 bases. In germline, CDR1 is MNHEY, CDR2 SVGAGI. CDR3 length equals 15 residues. The V and J ends lost 6 bases and 4 bases, in that order; junction bases with no gene match: 11. The chain's CDR3 is CASRDRASPTTEAFF. In nucleotides, the CDR3 is TGTGCCAGCAGAGACAGGGCGTCCCCCACCACTGAAGCTTTCTTT.

The genes are TRBV12-3 or TRBV12-4 and TRBJ1-2; a possible D gene is TRBD1 (5 bases). CDR3 length equals 13 residues. V lost 3 bases, J lost 6 bases, and 11 bases lay in between. The chain's CDR3 is CASSFGAENGYTF. The CDR3 DNA is TGTGCCAGCAGTTTTGGGGCCGAGAATGGCTACACCTTC.

The rearrangement joins TRBV6-5 to TRBJ2-3; D not certain. Germline CDR1 and CDR2: MNHEY and SVGAGI. This CDR3 comprises 12 residues. V was shortened by 8 bases and J by 0 bases, with 6 bases between the two germline ends. In DNA form, the CDR3 reads TGTGCCAGCCACGGGAGCACAGATACGCAGTATTTT. This gives the protein CASHGSTDTQYF.

The gene calls are TRBV19 and TRBJ1-4, with 9 bases that match TRBD1. This CDR3 has 15 residues. Trimming cost V 3 bases and J 6 bases; bases outside gene matches: 5. Per germline, CDR1 LNHDA and CDR2 SQIVND (reference sequence). CDR3 nucleotide sequence: TGTGCCAGTAGTATGCCGGGACAGGGTTATGAAAAACTGTTTTTT. Its protein product is CASSMPGQGYEKLFF. The whole variable domain, filled in from reference TRBV19 and TRBJ1-4, reads DGGITQSPKYLFRKEGQNVTLSCEQNLNHDAMYWYRQDPGQGLRLIYYSQIVNDFQKGDIAEGYSVSREKKESFPLTVTSAQKNPTAFYLCASSMPGQGYEKLFFGSGTQLSVL.

The chain is built from TRBV11-2 and TRBJ2-5; 7 nucleotides line up with TRBD2. CDR1 and CDR2 (germline): SGHAT, FQNNGV. The CDR3 spans 15 residues. V lost 5 bases and J lost 3; bases outside the gene matches: 9. Here the CDR3 DNA reads TGTGCCAGCAGCCCGAGGCAGGGAGGGGAAGAGACCCAGTACTTC. It specifies CASSPRQGGEETQYF.

This chain uses TRBV2 with TRBJ1-2, with a weak D call TRBD1 (5 bases). Per germline, CDR1 SNHLY and CDR2 FYNNEI. V lost 1 base and J lost 2, with 11 bases in between. The CDR3 is made up of 15 amino acids. The CDR3: CASSEGQPLNYGYTF. CDR3 coding DNA: TGTGCCAGCAGTGAAGGACAGCCATTGAACTATGGCTACACCTTC.

This chain uses TRBV10-1 with TRBJ1-2; possibly TRBD1 for D (5 bases). CDR1 WNHNN and CDR2 SYGVQD come from the germline V gene (reference sequence). This CDR3 contains 14 residues. Trimming stripped 8 bases from V and 4 bases from J, with 17 bases between. CDR3 nucleotides: TGCGCCAGCTGGGGGGACGCGCCGGGCTATGGCTACACCTTC. As protein: CASWGDAPGYGYTF.

This clone was detected a few times. The chain employs TRBV20-1 and TRBJ1-4; tentatively, D is TRBD1 (5 bases). The CDR3 totals 11 residues. CDR1 is DFQATT, CDR2 SNEGSKA, per germline (reference sequence). Between the trimmed V and J ends, which lost 1 base and 11 bases, there was a span of 8 bases. CDR3 protein: CSARGGGKLFF. The CDR3 nucleotides read TGCAGTGCTAGAGGGGGGGGGAAACTGTTTTTT.

This chain links TRBV10-1 with TRBJ1-1; D unresolved. Trimming stripped 2 bases from V and 4 bases from J, with 8 bases between. The CDR3 length is 13 residues. Germline V lookup: CDR1 WNHNN, CDR2 SYGVQD (reference sequence). CDR3 in DNA: TGCGCCAGCAGTGAGAACCCGGTCACTGAAGCTTTCTTT. Translation gives CASSENPVTEAFF.

This clone was picked up a small number of times. The V gene is TRBV2, the J gene TRBJ2-1; TRBD2 might be the D (7 bases). The CDR3 covers 14 residues. Trimming removed 8 bases from V and 5 bases from J, with 16 bases in between. Germline CDR1 is SNHLY and CDR2 is FYNNEI. The CDR3 here is CASLGGGLDNEQFF. CDR3 DNA sequence: TGTGCCAGCTTGGGCGGGGGCCTCGACAATGAGCAGTTCTTC.

V is TRBV5-5 and J is TRBJ1-1; no definite D call. V was shortened by 3 bases and J by 1 base, with 13 bases between the two germline ends. From germline, CDR1 is SGHKS and CDR2 YYEKEE (reference sequence). This CDR3 has 15 residues. This chain's CDR3 is CASSWTDGKNTEAFF. The CDR3 DNA reads as TGTGCCAGCAGCTGGACGGACGGGAAGAACACTGAAGCTTTCTTT.

The chain carries TRBV10-2 and TRBJ1-1, with D perhaps matching TRBD1 (6 bases). The CDR3 length is 15 residues. Germline CDR1 is WSHSY and CDR2 is SAAADI. The V end lost 4 bases, the J end lost 6 bases, and 18 bases lay between the germline ends. CDR3 sequence: CASSGQVGVAAEAFF. Written as DNA, the CDR3 is TGCGCCAGCAGTGGACAGGTAGGAGTGGCAGCTGAAGCTTTCTTT.

The table lists this clone with a count of one. The rearrangement links TRBV3-1 (or the pseudogene TRBV3-2) to TRBJ1-2; D gene unclear. The CDR3 sequence is 14 residues long. The V gene's germline CDR1 is LGHDT and CDR2 YNNKEL (reference sequence). The germline V and J ends were trimmed by 3 bases and 6 bases, with 14 bases remaining between them. The CDR3 sequence: CASSQTLGRDGYTF. The CDR3 nucleotides read TGTGCCAGCAGCCAGACCTTGGGGAGAGATGGCTACACCTTC.

The chain recombines TRBV19 with TRBJ1-5; TRBD1 agrees at 9 bases. Germline assignment: CDR1 LNHDA and CDR2 SQIVND (reference sequence). There are 16 residues in the CDR3. V gave up 6 bases and J gave up 4 bases; unmatched junction bases: 10. The CDR3 loop is CASRMAGTGTNQPQHF. DNA of the CDR3: TGTGCCAGTAGGATGGCCGGGACAGGGACGAATCAGCCCCAGCATTTT.

V usage is TRBV28 and J usage is TRBJ2-5; tentative D call: TRBD1 (6 bases). This CDR3 contains 15 residues. From germline, CDR1 is MDHEN and CDR2 SYDVKM. The ends were cut back, 4 bases at V and 2 bases at J, with 14 bases in the middle. The CDR3 DNA is TGTGCCAGCAGTTCCACCGGGACACCTCAAGAGACCCAGTACTTC. Translated: CASSSTGTPQETQYF.

A few counts support this clone. The CDR3 spells CATALGGSTDTQYF. DNA for the CDR3: TGTGCCACCGCCCTCGGGGGGAGCACAGATACGCAGTATTTT. The genes are TRBV19 and TRBJ2-3, with 7 bases fitting TRBD2. After removal of 10 bases from V and 0 bases from J, the junction contained 7 bases not matched to a gene. Per the germline V gene, CDR1 is LNHDA and CDR2 is SQIVND (reference sequence). The CDR3 contains 14 residues.

The chain recombines TRBV29-1 with TRBJ1-5; no clear D gene. Germline V CDR1 and CDR2: SQVTM, ANQGSEA. Trimming left V 7 bases short and J 0 bases short, with 10 bases between. The CDR3 is 13 residues long. CDR3 protein: CSGQSGSNQPQHF. In DNA, the CDR3 is TGCAGCGGGCAGTCGGGTAGCAATCAGCCCCAGCATTTT. Looking up the rest from reference TRBV29-1 and TRBJ1-5 gives the full variable domain: SAVISQKPSRDICQRGTSLTIQCQVDSQVTMMFWYRQQPGQSLTLIATANQGSEATYESGFVIDKFPISRPNLTFSTLTVSNMSPEDSSIYLCSGQSGSNQPQHFGDGTRLSIL.

In this sample, this clone turned up once. The CDR3 DNA reads TGTGCCAGCAGTACCGCCGGGAACTACAATGAGCAGTTCTTC. Amino acids: CASSTAGNYNEQFF. The chain joins TRBV6-6 to TRBJ2-1; possible D gene TRBD2, 5 bases. CDR3 length: 14 amino acids. The germline V gene encodes CDR1 MNHNY and CDR2 SVGAGI (reference sequence). Trimming took off 5 bases at V and 3 bases at J, with 11 bases between the two ends.

This clone was counted a single time. This chain connects TRBV6-5 to TRBJ2-7, with D perhaps matching TRBD2 (5 bases). The CDR3 contains 13 residues. Looked up from germline, CDR1 is MNHEY and CDR2 is SVGAGI. V was clipped by 7 bases and J by 4 bases, with 14 bases between them. CDR3 in DNA: TGTGCCAGCAACCCGGACTGGCGGTACGAGCAGTACGTC. Its protein product is CASNPDWRYEQYV.

V is TRBV11-2 and J is TRBJ1-4; D is ambiguous. Germline V CDR1 and CDR2: SGHAT, FQNNGV. This CDR3 comprises 15 residues. Trimming took 2 bases from V and 2 from J, leaving 9 bases between them. CDR3 nucleotides: TGTGCCAGCAGCTTATACGGGAGTACTAATGAAAAACTGTTTTTT. Translating it yields CASSLYGSTNEKLFF.

J is TRBJ2-5 and V is TRBV28; D is undetermined. CDR1 and CDR2 (germline): MDHEN, SYDVKM. The CDR3 spans 15 residues. V gave up 4 bases and J gave up 0 bases, with 12 bases separating them. CDR3 DNA: TGTGCCAGCAGTTCAACCGACACGTACCAAGAGACCCAGTACTTC. This codes for CASSSTDTYQETQYF. The whole variable domain, filled in from reference TRBV28 and TRBJ2-5, reads DVKVTQSSRYLVKRTGEKVFLECVQDMDHENMFWYRQDPGLGLRLIYFSYDVKMKEKGDIPEGYSVSREKKERFSLILESASTNQTSMYLCASSSTDTYQETQYFGPGTRLLVL.

A few counts support this clone. This chain connects TRBV6-5 to TRBJ1-5; D perhaps matches TRBD1 (5 bases). With 4 bases removed from V and 3 bases from J, the gap between germline ends came to 13 bases. CDR3 size: 15 residues. Germline CDR1 reads MNHEY; CDR2 reads SVGAGI. The CDR3 DNA follows: TGTGCCAGCAGTTCGGGCGACAGCCTCAATCAGCCCCAGCATTTT. Amino acid sequence: CASSSGDSLNQPQHF.